Below, 28 T cell receptor beta chains from the same sample are listed, as sequenced in a study of post-analysis software for immune sequencing data. TCR beta cDNA libraries included unique molecular identifiers. MiXCR, run by TCRdb on the PCR reads, gives a single entry per CDR3 protein. The table has 350,000 to 450,000 distinct CDR3 sequences, roughly 35% seen once. These receptors' antigens are unknown. The study, taken as a whole, reports: Four to six TRBV segments were more frequent in patients than controls; TRBV5-6, TRBV5-1 and TRBV20-1 belonged to this group.

The material sequenced was blood. These receptors originate from a girl between 10 and 17 years old with multiple sclerosis.

This clonotype was seen many times. The V gene is TRBV29-1, the J gene TRBJ1-2, with 9 positions matching TRBD1. The germline V gene has CDR1 SQVTM and CDR2 ANQGSEA. This CDR3 comprises 19 residues. The V segment lost 0 bases and the J segment 0 bases; nucleotides outside the gene matches: 14. CDR3 residues: CSVEDPLGDREEANYGYTF. The CDR3 DNA follows: TGCAGCGTTGAAGATCCGCTCGGGGACAGGGAGGAGGCTAACTATGGCTACACCTTC.

The V gene is TRBV29-1, the J gene TRBJ1-5; no clear D. Germline lookup yields CDR1 SQVTM and CDR2 ANQGSEA. This CDR3 has 12 residues. V was pared by 4 bases and J by 2 bases, with 6 bases between. The CDR3 nucleotides read TGCAGCGTTGTTGAAGGCAATCAGCCCCAGCATTTT. Its protein product is CSVVEGNQPQHF.

This clonotype occurred a few times. This chain connects TRBV10-3 to TRBJ2-5; 8 bases map to TRBD2. CDR3 size: 13 residues. V lost 6 bases to trimming and J lost 5 bases; unmatched junction nucleotides: 5. Germline CDR1 and CDR2: ENHRY and SYGVKD. CDR3 amino acids: CAISSGGGETQYF. As DNA, the CDR3 is TGTGCCATCAGCTCGGGCGGGGGGGAGACCCAGTACTTC.

This clonotype showed up just a few times. This chain links TRBV7-9 with TRBJ2-5, with TRBD1 as a possible D gene (6 bases). The V gene lost 6 bases and the J gene lost 4 bases, with 18 bases spanning the gap. Germline assignment: CDR1 SEHNR and CDR2 FQNEAQ (reference sequence). The length of the CDR3 is 15 residues. CDR3 loop: CASRPGMDSGETQYF. The CDR3 DNA follows: TGTGCCAGCAGGCCCGGGATGGACAGCGGAGAGACCCAGTACTTC. The variable domain in full, with the rest retrieved from reference TRBV7-9 and TRBJ2-5, is DTGVSQNPRHKITKRGQNVTFRCDPISEHNRLYWYRQTLGQGPEFLTYFQNEAQLEKSRLLSDRFSAERPKGSFSTLEIQRTEQGDSAMYLCASRPGMDSGETQYFGPGTRLLVL.

V is TRBV3-1 and J is TRBJ2-1; maybe TRBD2 (6 bases). This CDR3 comprises 13 residues. Trimming pared 11 bases from V and 5 bases from J, leaving 16 bases between. Germline CDR1 LGHDT, CDR2 YNNKEL (reference sequence). Here the CDR3 DNA reads TGTGCCTCGTGGGGCGGGGCTCACAATGAGCAGTTCTTC. Its translation is CASWGGAHNEQFF.

About this clonotype: This may come from a read error, since a much larger clone is one base off. The rearrangement uses TRBV4-2 and TRBJ2-3, with D perhaps matching TRBD2 (5 bases). Trimming cost V 4 bases and J 1 base, with 15 bases left between them. The germline CDR1 and CDR2 sequences are LGHNA and YNFKEQ. The CDR3 consists of 16 residues. The CDR3 region is CASSLRPGGGTDTQYF. CDR3 bases: TGTGCCAGCAGCCTAAGACCCGGAGGAGGCACAGATACGCAGTATTTT.

With respect to this clonotype: The junction departs from germline at one end; a sequencing error may be responsible. The chain couples TRBV5-1 to TRBJ2-5; 10 positions agree with TRBD2. CDR1 and CDR2 (germline): SGHRS, YFSETQ. The CDR3 totals 15 residues. The CDR3 spells CAGSYRTSGEETQYF. The CDR3 DNA sequence: TGCGCCGGCAGCTACCGAACTAGCGGGGAAGAGACCCAGTACTTC.

This clonotype turned up a few times. The J gene is TRBJ2-5, the V gene TRBV7-2, with 7 positions matching TRBD1. V lost 5 bases to trimming and J lost 2 bases; unmatched junction nucleotides: 8. CDR3 length: 15 residues. Germline V gene data show CDR1 as SGHTA and CDR2 as FQGNSA. The DNA for the CDR3 is TGTGCCAGCAGCGTGGCCGGGACAGCACAAGAGACCCAGTACTTC. The encoded protein is CASSVAGTAQETQYF.

The gene calls are TRBV2 and TRBJ2-1, with 11 bases lining up with TRBD2. The V gene's germline CDR1 is SNHLY and CDR2 FYNNEI. This CDR3 is 15 amino acids long. The ends lost 6 bases at V and 9 bases at J; junction bases unmatched: 10. CDR3 in DNA: TGTGCCAGCAGGGCCCTTAGCGGGGGGGCAGGTGAGCAGTTCTTC. Amino acids: CASRALSGGAGEQFF.

The V gene is TRBV20-1, the J gene TRBJ2-3; D is undetermined. Germline-derived CDR1 and CDR2 are DFQATT and SNEGSKA (reference sequence). V lost 0 bases, J lost 4 bases, and 8 bases lay in between. The CDR3 contains 13 residues. As DNA, the CDR3 is TGCAGTGCTAGAGACCGCGTTCCAGATACGCAGTATTTT. Translated: CSARDRVPDTQYF.

This chain links TRBV10-3 with TRBJ2-3; D is perhaps TRBD1 or TRBD2 (7 bases each). V lost 3 bases, J lost 3 bases, and 13 bases lay in between. The CDR3 contains 15 residues. Germline lookup yields CDR1 ENHRY and CDR2 SYGVKD. The CDR3 loop reads CAISEGGGGTDTQYF. The DNA of the CDR3 is TGTGCCATCAGTGAAGGGGGCGGGGGTACAGATACGCAGTATTTT.

In this sample, this clonotype turned up a few times. The J gene is TRBJ2-3, the V gene TRBV20-1; 9 bases map to TRBD1. The length of the CDR3 is 17 residues. Germline V CDR1 and CDR2: DFQATT, SNEGSKA (reference sequence). Unmatched junction bases numbered 13, after V lost 3 bases and J lost 3 bases. CDR3 in amino acids: CSARGSGTGRRTDTQYF. The CDR3 DNA reads TGCAGTGCTAGGGGTTCTGGGACAGGGCGGAGAACAGATACGCAGTATTTT.

The sample holds many counts of this clonotype. The chain uses TRBV2 and TRBJ2-3; D is unclear. The CDR3 spans 14 residues. The V gene lost 10 bases and the J gene lost 0 bases, with 14 bases spanning the gap. CDR1 SNHLY and CDR2 FYNNEI come from the germline V gene. The CDR3 DNA is TGTGCCACCGAACCCTTCACTAGCACAGATACGCAGTATTTT. It yields the protein CATEPFTSTDTQYF.

The chain links TRBV6-5 to TRBJ1-2, with TRBD1 matching over 9 bases. Germline CDR1 is MNHEY and CDR2 is SVGAGI. The CDR3 has 13 amino acids. The junction had 4 bases not matched to a gene; V was cut back by 6 bases and J by 5 bases. This chain's CDR3 is CASRQGAAYGYTF. In nucleotides, the CDR3 is TGTGCCAGCAGACAGGGGGCGGCTTATGGCTACACCTTC.

This clonotype was seen just once. The chain carries TRBV12-3 or TRBV12-4 and TRBJ1-2; D might be TRBD1 (5 bases). V lost 7 bases, J lost 2 bases, and 11 bases lay in between. This CDR3 has 13 residues. CDR3 coding DNA: TGTGCCAGCAAAGTAGGGGACAACTATGGCTACACCTTC. Amino acid sequence: CASKVGDNYGYTF.

This chain connects TRBV11-2 to TRBJ2-1, with TRBD2 identical over 11 bases. Unmatched junction bases numbered 5, after V lost 5 bases and J lost 5 bases. The length of the CDR3 is 15 residues. Germline CDR1 reads SGHAT; CDR2 reads FQNNGV. CDR3 sequence (DNA): TGTGCCAGCAGCGCTAGCGGGGGGATAGACAATGAGCAGTTCTTC. Its translation: CASSASGGIDNEQFF.

This clonotype was recorded a few times. J is TRBJ2-1 and V is TRBV7-2; D may be TRBD2 (7 bases). This CDR3 spans 15 amino acids. CDR1 SGHTA and CDR2 FQGNSA come from the germline V gene. V shed 3 bases and J shed 8 bases, with 17 bases lying between them. The CDR3: CASSFGRGRVDEQFF. DNA of the CDR3: TGTGCCAGCAGCTTCGGGCGGGGGCGGGTCGATGAGCAGTTCTTC. Drawing the rest from reference TRBV7-2 and TRBJ2-1, the complete variable domain is GAGVSQSPSNKVTEKGKDVELRCDPISGHTALYWYRQSLGQGLEFLIYFQGNSAPDKSGLPSDRFSAERTGGSVSTLTIQRTQQEDSAVYLCASSFGRGRVDEQFFGPGTRLTVL.

V gene TRBV28 combines with J gene TRBJ1-2; D perhaps matches TRBD1 (5 bases). V shed 2 bases and J shed 3 bases, with 19 bases lying between them. The CDR3 covers 17 residues. CDR1 MDHEN and CDR2 SYDVKM come from the germline V gene. The DNA for the CDR3 is TGTGCCAGCAGTTTAGGGTGGGGGTCCGGGCCTGACTATGGCTACACCTTC. Protein product: CASSLGWGSGPDYGYTF.

This clonotype appeared a few times. The gene calls are TRBV20-1 and TRBJ2-7; TRBD1 matches 8 bases. The V gene end was trimmed by 6 bases and the J gene end by 3 bases; junction bases not matched to a gene: 10. The germline CDR1 and CDR2 sequences are DFQATT and SNEGSKA (reference sequence). The CDR3 extends over 14 amino acids. Here the CDR3 DNA reads TGCAGTGCAAACCGGGACAGGAATTTCTACGAGCAGTACTTC. It encodes CSANRDRNFYEQYF.

The rearrangement links TRBV12-3 or TRBV12-4 to TRBJ2-1, with D hard to call. CDR3 length: 13 amino acids. V was cut by 6 bases and J by 4 bases, with 10 bases left in between. CDR3: CASRTGRYNEQFF. The CDR3, as DNA: TGTGCCAGCAGAACCGGACGGTACAATGAGCAGTTCTTC.

This chain uses TRBV12-3 or TRBV12-4 with TRBJ2-2; the match to TRBD1 covers 9 bases. The CDR3 is 13 amino acids. Germline trimming cut 6 bases from V and 5 bases from J; bases unmatched to any gene: 1. The CDR3 nucleotides are TGTGCCAGCAGCGGGACAGGGACCGGGGAGCTGTTTTTT. Its translation is CASSGTGTGELFF.

The chain joins TRBV7-2 to TRBJ2-7; the D gene is possibly TRBD2 (6 bases). V lost 1 base and J lost 0, with 13 bases in between. The germline V gene has CDR1 SGHTA and CDR2 FQGNSA. The CDR3 is 16 amino acids. The CDR3 DNA follows: TGTGCCAGCAGCTTAGGGAGGGCCCAAAGCTCCTACGAGCAGTACTTC. As protein: CASSLGRAQSSYEQYF.

The V and J genes are TRBV6-2 or TRBV6-3 and TRBJ1-2; a weak D match, TRBD1 (6 bases). Germline values: CDR1 MNHEY, CDR2 SVGEGT. This CDR3 is built from 14 residues. With 5 bases removed from V and 2 bases from J, the gap between germline ends came to 12 bases. CDR3 loop: CASSPGTPNYGYTF. The CDR3 DNA reads TGTGCCAGCAGTCCAGGGACACCGAACTATGGCTACACCTTC.

The chain couples TRBV5-5 to TRBJ1-5, with no clear D. Trimming stripped 1 base from V and 2 bases from J, with 13 bases between. Germline CDR1 and CDR2: SGHKS and YYEKEE (reference sequence). This CDR3 is built from 16 residues. The CDR3 DNA reads as TGTGCCAGCAGCTTGAGTGCTGGGAGAGGCAATCAGCCCCAGCATTTT. Translated: CASSLSAGRGNQPQHF.

This clonotype was found a few times. V is TRBV6-5 and J is TRBJ1-6, with a weak D call TRBD1 (5 bases). V gave up 4 bases and J gave up 2 bases, with 9 bases separating them. CDR3 length: 15 residues. The germline V gene has CDR1 MNHEY and CDR2 SVGAGI. The CDR3 protein is CASSFRVPYNSPLHF. CDR3 coding DNA: TGTGCCAGCAGTTTCAGGGTTCCCTATAATTCACCCCTCCACTTT.

The rearrangement links TRBV20-1 to TRBJ2-7; 9 nucleotides line up with TRBD1. V was clipped by 3 bases and J by 3 bases; unmatched bases: 6. Germline CDR1 DFQATT, CDR2 SNEGSKA (reference sequence). CDR3 size: 14 residues. The CDR3 DNA is TGCAGTGCTAGGGCGACAGGGGGAGTCTACGAGCAGTACTTC. This translates into CSARATGGVYEQYF.

The chain uses TRBV5-1 and TRBJ2-5, with 7 bases matching TRBD1. This CDR3 spans 15 amino acids. Germline CDR1 and CDR2: SGHRS and YFSETQ. V gave up 0 bases and J gave up 3 bases; unmatched junction bases: 5. The CDR3 region is CASSLERGREETQYF. Written as DNA, the CDR3 is TGCGCCAGCAGCTTGGAGAGGGGGCGGGAAGAGACCCAGTACTTC.

J is TRBJ2-1 and V is TRBV9; D possibly uses TRBD1 or TRBD2 (5 bases each). V was shortened by 2 bases and J by 7 bases, with 7 bases between the two germline ends. Germline-derived CDR1 and CDR2 are SGDLS and YYNGEE. This CDR3 is built from 12 residues. The CDR3 sequence is CASSVWGNEQFF. For the CDR3, the DNA is TGTGCCAGCAGCGTTTGGGGGAATGAGCAGTTCTTC.